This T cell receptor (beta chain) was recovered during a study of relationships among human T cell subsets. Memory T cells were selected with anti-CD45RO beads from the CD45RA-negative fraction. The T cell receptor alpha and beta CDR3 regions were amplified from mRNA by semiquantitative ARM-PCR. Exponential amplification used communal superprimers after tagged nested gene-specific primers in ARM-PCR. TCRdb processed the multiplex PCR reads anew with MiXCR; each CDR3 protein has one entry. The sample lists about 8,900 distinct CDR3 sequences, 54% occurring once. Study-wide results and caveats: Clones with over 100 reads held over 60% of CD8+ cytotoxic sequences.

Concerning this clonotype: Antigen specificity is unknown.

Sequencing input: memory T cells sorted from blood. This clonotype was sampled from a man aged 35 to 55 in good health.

CDR3 region: CASSDRQWNSNGGYTF. The CDR3 bases are TGTGCCAGCAGTGACCGACAATGGAACTCTAATGGTGGCTACACCTTC. V and J are TRBV25-1 and TRBJ1-2; D gene ambiguous. Trimming stripped 3 bases from V and 7 bases from J, with 21 bases between. Germline CDR1 MGHDK, CDR2 SYGVNS. This CDR3 has 16 residues.